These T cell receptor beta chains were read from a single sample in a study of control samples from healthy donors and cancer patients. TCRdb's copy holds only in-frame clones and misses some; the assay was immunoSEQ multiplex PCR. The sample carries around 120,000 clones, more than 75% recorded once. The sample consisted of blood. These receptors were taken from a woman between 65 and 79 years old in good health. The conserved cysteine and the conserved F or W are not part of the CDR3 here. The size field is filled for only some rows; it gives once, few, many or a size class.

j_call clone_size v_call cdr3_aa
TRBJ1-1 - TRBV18 ASSPTQGRAEAF
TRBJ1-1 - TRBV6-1 ASSEATDRADWPV
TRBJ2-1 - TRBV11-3 ASSSPTSLGNEQF
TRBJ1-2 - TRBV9 ASSAGQGGGYT
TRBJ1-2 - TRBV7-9 ASSSPGQENYGYT
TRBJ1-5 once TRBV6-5 ASSYGQNSNQPQH
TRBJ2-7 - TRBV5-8 ASSLALLTLGEQY
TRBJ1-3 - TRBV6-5 ASSYLVGQTGNTIY
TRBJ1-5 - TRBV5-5 ASSLGTLYQPQH
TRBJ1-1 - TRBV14 ASSQEVKNTEAF
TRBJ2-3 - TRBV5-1 ASSSRAGASTDTQY
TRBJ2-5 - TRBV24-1 ATSEGTGRSQY
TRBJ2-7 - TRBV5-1 ASSLGVNEQY
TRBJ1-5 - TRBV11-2 ASSLGNQPQH
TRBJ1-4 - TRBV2 ASSYTGSDEKLF
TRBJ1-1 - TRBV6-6 ASSSTAENTEAF
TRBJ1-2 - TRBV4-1 ASSQAWTDGYT
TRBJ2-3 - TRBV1 TSSQARQGTTDTQY
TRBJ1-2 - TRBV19 ASTGPDGFNYGYT
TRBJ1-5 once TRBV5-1 ASSLDGGSNQPQH
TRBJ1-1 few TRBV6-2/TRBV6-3 ASSPRVNTEAF
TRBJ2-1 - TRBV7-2 ASSSRDRGYNEQF
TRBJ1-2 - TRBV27 ASSSRGQNYGYT
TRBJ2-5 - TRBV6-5 ASRPLASARETQY
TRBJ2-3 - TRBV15 ATTEGRGLNMGDTQY
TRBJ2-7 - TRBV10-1 ASSADSSYEQY
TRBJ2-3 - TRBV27 ASSLLGLAGVGTDTQY
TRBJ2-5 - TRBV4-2 ASSRFGQPPSETQY
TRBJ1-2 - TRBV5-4 ASSLGQGFGYT
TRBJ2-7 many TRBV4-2 ASSQDSSADYEQY
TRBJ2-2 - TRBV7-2 ASSTTVLNTGELF
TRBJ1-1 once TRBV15 ATTGQMNTEAF
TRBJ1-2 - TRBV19 ASSIDGGRGSRSYGYT
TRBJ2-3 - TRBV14 ASSQGGGGAADTQY
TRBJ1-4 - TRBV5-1 ASSYQSSAVGEKLF
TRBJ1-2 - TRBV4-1 ASSHIQGASIGYT
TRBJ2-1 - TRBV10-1 ASSENIPSSYNEQF
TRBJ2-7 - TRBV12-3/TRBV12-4 ASSRTGAGQY
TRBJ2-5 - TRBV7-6 ASSLDRIQETQY
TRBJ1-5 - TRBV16 ASSPGTGEGRGNQPQH
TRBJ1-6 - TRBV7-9 ASSRGQPDSPLH
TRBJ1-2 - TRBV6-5 ASSRGLRNYGYT
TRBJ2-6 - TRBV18 ASSPGAGRATGANVLT
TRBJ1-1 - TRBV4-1 ASSQRVYRDTEAF
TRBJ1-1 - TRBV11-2 ASSLRLSGEAF
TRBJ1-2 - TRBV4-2 ASSQAGDRERYGYT
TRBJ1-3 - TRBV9 ASSVEYSFGGNTIY
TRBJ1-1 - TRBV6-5 ASSYSSTGHDTEAF
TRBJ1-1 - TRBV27 ASSPWGRLNTEAF
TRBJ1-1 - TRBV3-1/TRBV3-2 ASSQDLNTEAF